These 5 T cell receptor beta chains share one sample of origin, sequenced in a study of blood T cells in healthy people across ages. It was with a sample-barcoded 5' primer and a J-beta primer mix that a second PCR of roughly 6 to 12 cycles was run. TCRdb passed the 5' RACE reads through MiXCR, listing each CDR3 protein once. The data show approximately 800,000 distinct CDR3 sequences, with around half seen just once and approximately 18% held by the top ten. The sequenced sample was blood. Receptor source: a man at least 80 years old in good health.

About this clonotype itself: This sequence may be a read error, since a much larger clone differs from it by one base. The rearrangement links TRBV12-3 or TRBV12-4 to TRBJ2-1; D gene unclear. Trimming removed 6 bases at V and 4 bases at J, with 7 bases between. The CDR3 spans 12 residues. The CDR3 DNA follows: TGTGCCAGCAGGTTCACTTACAATGAGCAGTTCTTC. Its translation is CASRFTYNEQFF.

As regards this clonotype: A junction end diverges from the germline sequence, so it may reflect a read error. This sequence joins TRBV29-1 and TRBJ2-3, with D uncertain. Germline-derived CDR1 and CDR2 are SQVTM and ANQGSEA. The CDR3 spans 18 residues. CDR3 sequence (DNA): TGCAGCGTTGAATTGGGGTTGTCGATCGGGTCAAGTTCAGATATGCAGTATTTT. This translates into CSVELGLSIGSSSDMQYF.

This CDR3 reads CASSQWSGNEQYF. In DNA form, the CDR3 reads TGTGCCAGCAGCCAATGGTCCGGGAACGAGCAGTACTTC. This chain uses TRBV3-1 with TRBJ2-4; weak D call: TRBD2 (5 bases). Near its end, the DNA agrees better with TRBJ2-7, so the J call may be wrong. Germline V gene lookup returns CDR1 LGHDT and CDR2 YNNKEL (reference sequence). The CDR3 extends over 13 amino acids.

The genes are TRBV12-3 or TRBV12-4 and TRBJ2-3; TRBD2 might be the D (6 bases). The CDR3 is 15 amino acids. The germline V and J ends were trimmed by 6 bases and 2 bases, with 15 bases remaining between them. This CDR3 is CASRIGGPSTDTQYF. The CDR3 region has the DNA TGTGCCAGCAGAATCGGAGGGCCGTCCACAGATACGCAGTATTTT.

There are a few counts of this clonotype. V usage is TRBV2 and J usage is TRBJ2-1; 11 positions match TRBD2. Trimming removed 1 base from V and 6 bases from J; junction bases left unmatched: 14. The CDR3 is made up of 19 amino acids. CDR1 is SNHLY, CDR2 FYNNEI, per germline. The chain's CDR3 is CASSEGWWLAGGSGNEQFF. CDR3 in DNA: TGTGCCAGCAGTGAAGGTTGGTGGCTAGCGGGAGGTTCGGGCAATGAGCAGTTCTTC.